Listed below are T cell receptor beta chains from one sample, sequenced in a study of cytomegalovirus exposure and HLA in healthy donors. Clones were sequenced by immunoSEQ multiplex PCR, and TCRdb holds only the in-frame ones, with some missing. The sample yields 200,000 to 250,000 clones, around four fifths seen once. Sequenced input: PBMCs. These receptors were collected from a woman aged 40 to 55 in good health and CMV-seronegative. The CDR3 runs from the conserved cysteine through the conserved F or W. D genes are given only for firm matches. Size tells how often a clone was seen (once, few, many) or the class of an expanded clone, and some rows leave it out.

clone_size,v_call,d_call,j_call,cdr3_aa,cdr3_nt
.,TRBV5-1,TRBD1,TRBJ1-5,CASSGGQGEPQHF,TGCGCCAGCAGCGGCGGACAGGGGGAGCCCCAGCATTTT
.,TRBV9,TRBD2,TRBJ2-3,CASSALSWRLAGEVDTQYF,TGTGCCAGCAGCGCCCTGTCTTGGCGACTAGCGGGAGAAGTGGATACGCAGTATTTT
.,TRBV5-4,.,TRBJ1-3,CASSSGGSGNTIYF,TGTGCCAGCAGCTCGGGGGGTTCTGGAAACACCATATATTTT
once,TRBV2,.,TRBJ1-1,CASTSSGVPNTEAFF,TGTGCCAGCACCTCATCAGGGGTTCCGAACACTGAAGCTTTCTTT
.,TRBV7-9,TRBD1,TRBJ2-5,CASSQGQGQETQYF,TGTGCCAGCAGTCAGGGACAGGGGCAAGAGACCCAGTACTTC
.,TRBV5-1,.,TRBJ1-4,CASSLGQTNEKLFF,TGCGCCAGCAGCTTGGGGCAGACTAATGAAAAACTGTTTTTT
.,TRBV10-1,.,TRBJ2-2,CASSEQILMAGELFF,TGCGCCAGCAGTGAACAAATCTTAATGGCCGGGGAGCTGTTTTTT
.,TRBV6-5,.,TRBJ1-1,CASSFGQNTEAFF,TGTGCCAGCAGTTTTGGACAGAACACTGAAGCTTTCTTT
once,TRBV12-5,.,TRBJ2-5,CASARRPGYQETQYF,TGTGCTAGTGCCCGACGGCCGGGGTACCAAGAGACCCAGTACTTC
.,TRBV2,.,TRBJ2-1,CASDHQDLGNEQFF,TGTGCCAGCGACCACCAGGACTTAGGGAATGAGCAGTTCTTC
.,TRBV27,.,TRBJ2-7,CASRAVSSYEQYF,TGTGCCAGCAGAGCCGTTAGCTCCTACGAGCAGTACTTC
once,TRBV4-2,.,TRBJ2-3,CASSQDNRQDTQYF,TGTGCCAGCAGCCAAGATAACAGGCAAGATACGCAGTATTTT
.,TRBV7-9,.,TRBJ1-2,CASTWDQGGYTF,TGTGCCAGCACGTGGGATCAGGGTGGCTACACCTTC
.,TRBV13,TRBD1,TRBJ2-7,CASSPTGGSTYEQYF,TGTGCCAGCAGTCCAACAGGGGGCTCGACCTACGAGCAGTACTTC
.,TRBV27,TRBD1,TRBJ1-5,CASRPQGALSQPQHF,TGTGCCAGCAGACCACAGGGGGCCTTAAGTCAGCCCCAGCATTTT
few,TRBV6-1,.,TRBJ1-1,CASRGLGLLTEAFF,TGTGCCAGCAGGGGTCTAGGACTGCTCACTGAAGCTTTCTTT
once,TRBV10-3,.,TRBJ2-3,CAISESTGASTDTQYF,TGTGCCATCAGTGAGTCGACGGGAGCCAGCACAGATACGCAGTATTTT
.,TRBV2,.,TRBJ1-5,CASSDGQVGNQPQHF,TGTGCCAGCAGTGATGGGCAGGTCGGCAATCAGCCCCAGCATTTT
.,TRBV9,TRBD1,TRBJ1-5,CASSVAPQGAQHF,TGTGCCAGCAGCGTAGCGCCGCAGGGGGCCCAGCATTTT
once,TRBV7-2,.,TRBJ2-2,CASSLGYGELFF,TGTGCCAGCAGCTTAGGCTACGGGGAGCTGTTTTTT
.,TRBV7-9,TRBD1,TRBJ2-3,CARQGESTDTQYF,TGTGCCAGGCAGGGGGAAAGCACAGATACGCAGTATTTT
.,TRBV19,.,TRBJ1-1,CASSIGWREAFF,TGTGCCAGTAGTATAGGTTGGAGAGAAGCTTTCTTT
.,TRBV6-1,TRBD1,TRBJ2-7,CASSDRDRVSYEQYF,TGTGCCAGCAGTGACCGGGACAGAGTTTCCTACGAGCAGTACTTC
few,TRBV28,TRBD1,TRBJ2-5,CASSRQGAQTQYF,TGTGCCAGCAGCAGACAGGGGGCACAGACCCAGTACTTC
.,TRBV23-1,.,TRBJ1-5,CASSQTGTKEPNQPQHF,TGCGCCAGCAGTCAAACCGGGACAAAGGAGCCCAATCAGCCCCAGCATTTT
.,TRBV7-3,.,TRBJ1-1,CASSLGARRRAFF,TGTGCCAGCAGCTTAGGGGCTCGTCGAAGAGCTTTCTTT
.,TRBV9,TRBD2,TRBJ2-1,CASSESLAGYNEQFF,TGTGCCAGCAGCGAGAGCCTAGCGGGGTACAATGAGCAGTTCTTC
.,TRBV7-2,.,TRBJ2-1,CASSPQGAQVGNEQFF,TGTGCCAGCAGCCCTCAAGGGGCGCAAGTTGGGAATGAGCAGTTCTTC
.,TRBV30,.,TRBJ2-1,CAWSNSNSYNEQFF,TGTGCCTGGAGTAACAGTAACTCCTACAATGAGCAGTTCTTC
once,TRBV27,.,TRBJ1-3,CASSLKPPGGNTIYF,TGTGCCAGCAGTTTAAAACCCCCGGGAGGAAACACCATATATTTT
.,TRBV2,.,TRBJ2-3,CASTFTDTQYF,TGTGCCAGCACATTTACAGATACGCAGTATTTT
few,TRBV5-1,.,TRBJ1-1,CASSLIRGTEAFF,TGCGCCAGCAGCTTAATAAGAGGCACTGAAGCTTTCTTT
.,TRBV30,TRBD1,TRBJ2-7,CAWSVGQGVQYF,TGTGCCTGGAGTGTAGGACAGGGGGTGCAGTACTTC
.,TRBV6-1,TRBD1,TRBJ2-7,CASSGRQGAQYEQYF,TGTGCCAGCAGTGGCCGACAGGGGGCCCAATACGAGCAGTACTTC
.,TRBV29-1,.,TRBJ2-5,CSVNRVQETQYF,TGCAGCGTAAACAGGGTACAAGAGACCCAGTACTTC
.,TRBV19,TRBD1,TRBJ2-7,CASSPAGGASYEQYF,TGTGCCAGTAGTCCAGCAGGGGGCGCCTCCTACGAGCAGTACTTC
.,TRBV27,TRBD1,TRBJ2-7,CASSDRAYEQYF,TGTGCCAGCAGTGACAGGGCTTACGAGCAGTACTTC
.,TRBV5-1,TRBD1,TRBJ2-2,CASSLAQGATGELFF,TGCGCCAGCAGCTTGGCACAGGGGGCCACCGGGGAGCTGTTTTTT